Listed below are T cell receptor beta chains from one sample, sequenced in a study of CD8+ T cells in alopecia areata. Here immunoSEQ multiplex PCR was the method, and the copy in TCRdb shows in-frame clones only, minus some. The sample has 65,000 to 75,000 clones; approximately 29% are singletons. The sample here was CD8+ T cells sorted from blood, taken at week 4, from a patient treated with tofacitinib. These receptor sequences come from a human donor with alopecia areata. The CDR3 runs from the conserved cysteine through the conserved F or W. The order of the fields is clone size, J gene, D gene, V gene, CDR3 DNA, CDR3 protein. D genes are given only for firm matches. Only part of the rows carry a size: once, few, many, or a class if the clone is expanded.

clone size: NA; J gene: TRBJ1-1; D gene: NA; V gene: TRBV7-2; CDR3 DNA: TGTGCCAGCAGCTTAGTTGCAGACGAAGCTTTCTTT; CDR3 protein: CASSLVADEAFF
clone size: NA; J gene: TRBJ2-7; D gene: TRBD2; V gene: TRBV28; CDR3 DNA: TGTGCCAGCAGTTCCTACTCCGGGACTAGGGGTTCGGGGAGCTACTTC; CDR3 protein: CASSSYSGTRGSGSYF
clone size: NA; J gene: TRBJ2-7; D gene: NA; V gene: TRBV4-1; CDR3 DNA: TGCGCCAGCAGCCAAACTACCGGTATAAGCTCCTACGAGCAGTACTTC; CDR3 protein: CASSQTTGISSYEQYF
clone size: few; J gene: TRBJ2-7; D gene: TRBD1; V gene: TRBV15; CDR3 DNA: TGTGCCACCAAGACAGGGGTCAAGGGCGAGCAGTACTTC; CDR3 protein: CATKTGVKGEQYF
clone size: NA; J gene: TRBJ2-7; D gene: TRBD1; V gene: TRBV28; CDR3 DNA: TGTGCCAGCAGTTTCACAGGGGCCAACGAGCAGTACTTC; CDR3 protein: CASSFTGANEQYF
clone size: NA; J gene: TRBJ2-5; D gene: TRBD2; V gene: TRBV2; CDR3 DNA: TGTGCCAGCAGTGAGAGACTAGCGGGGTCACAAGAGACCCAGTACTTC; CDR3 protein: CASSERLAGSQETQYF
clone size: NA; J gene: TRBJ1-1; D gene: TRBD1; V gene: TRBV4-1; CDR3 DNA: TGCGCCAGCAGCCACAAAGCAGGGGGCGGGGTGTCGGAGCTGAACACTGAAGCTTTCTTT; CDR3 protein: CASSHKAGGGVSELNTEAFF
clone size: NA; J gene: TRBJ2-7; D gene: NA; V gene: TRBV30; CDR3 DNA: TGTGCCTGGAGTGAGATGCAGGGGAGGGAGCAGTACTTC; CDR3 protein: CAWSEMQGREQYF
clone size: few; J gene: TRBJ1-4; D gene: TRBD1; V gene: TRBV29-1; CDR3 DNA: TGCAGCGTTAGACAGGGGCCCGGCGAAAAACTGTTTTTT; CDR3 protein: CSVRQGPGEKLFF
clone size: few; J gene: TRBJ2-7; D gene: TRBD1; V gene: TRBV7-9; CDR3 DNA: TGTGCCAGCAGCCCCGGGACAGCCCCCTACGAGCAGTACTTC; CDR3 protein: CASSPGTAPYEQYF
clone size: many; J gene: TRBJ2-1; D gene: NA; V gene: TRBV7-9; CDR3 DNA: TGTGCCAGCAGCTCGGACCAGACGACAGGCTATCATGAGCAGTTCTTC; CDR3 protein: CASSSDQTTGYHEQFF